The 2 T cell receptor beta chains below come from one sample, sequenced in a study of cytomegalovirus exposure and HLA in healthy donors. 13 Jbeta primers and 60 Vbeta primers were used for the PCR. Clones were read by immunoSEQ multiplex PCR, and TCRdb kept only the in-frame ones, dropping some. Here the sample spans 35,000 to 40,000 clones, roughly 74% being singletons. Material for sequencing was PBMCs. The receptors were sampled from a young man in good health and CMV-seronegative.

J is TRBJ2-3 and V is TRBV28; TRBD2 might be the D (5 bases). Trimming stripped 3 bases from V and 3 bases from J, with 10 bases between. The CDR3 has 14 amino acids. Per germline, CDR1 MDHEN and CDR2 SYDVKM. The CDR3 region has the DNA TGTGCCAGCAGTTTTTTATCGGGGACAGATACGCAGTATTTT. Encoded protein: CASSFLSGTDTQYF.

V usage is TRBV27 and J usage is TRBJ2-2; 9 bases map to TRBD1. Trimming cost V 5 bases and J 7 bases; bases outside gene matches: 14. Germline CDR1 MNHEY, CDR2 SMNVEV (reference sequence). CDR3 size: 17 residues. CDR3 bases: TGTGCCAGCAGTCCTCTAACAGGGGGCTTGTCACACGGGGAGCTGTTTTTT. Translation gives CASSPLTGGLSHGELFF.